Following are 11 T cell receptor beta chains from one sample sequenced in a study of tumor-infiltrating lymphocytes in oesophageal squamous cell carcinoma. TCRdb called the PCR reads again in MiXCR, with one record for every CDR3 protein. The sample records 15,000 to 17,000 distinct CDR3 sequences, roughly half being singletons. The specimen sequenced was esophageal tumor tissue. Every receptor here comes from a female donor with esophageal squamous cell carcinoma.

A few counts support this clonotype. No conserved phenylalanine or tryptophan is present at the end of the CDR3, so a read error is the likely explanation. The limits of the CDR3 on the DNA are not certain, so only TCRdb's listed CDR3 is given. V is TRBV7-2 and J is TRBJ2-6; the table's D call TRBD1 went unverified against the DNA. Counting both end residues, the CDR3 totals 17 amino acids. Germline CDR1 reads SGHTA; CDR2 reads FQGNSA. This chain's CDR3 is CASSLFQGPSYEQYFGA.

The V call is TRBV6-1, the J call TRBJ2-7; 7 bases line up with TRBD1. The J call may be in error: the DNA end matches TRBJ2-5 better. The CDR3 runs 14 residues. Germline V CDR1 and CDR2: MNHNS, SASEGT. The DNA for the CDR3 is TGTGCCAGCAGTCCTATAACAGGGGAAGAGACCCAGTACTTC. It specifies CASSPITGEETQYF.

V and J are TRBV7-3 and TRBJ1-1; maybe TRBD1 (6 bases). This CDR3 is 14 amino acids long. V was clipped by 5 bases and J by 1 base, with 11 bases between them. Germline values: CDR1 SGHTA, CDR2 FQGTGA. CDR3 protein: CASSHRDSNTEAFF. The DNA for the CDR3 is TGTGCCAGCAGCCACAGGGACTCGAACACTGAAGCTTTCTTT.

In its sample, this clonotype was seen a few times. This sequence joins TRBV7-2 and TRBJ2-7, with TRBD2 matching over 8 bases. Germline V gene data show CDR1 as SGHTA and CDR2 as FQGNSA. V dropped 5 bases and J dropped 4; count of bases not matched to a gene: 10. This CDR3 has 15 residues. Written as DNA, the CDR3 is TGTGCCAGCAGCCAACAAAGCGGGAGCTCATACGAGCAGTACTTC. This codes for CASSQQSGSSYEQYF. Based on the CDR3 plus reference TRBV7-2 and TRBJ2-7, the full variable domain is GAGVSQSPSNKVTEKGKDVELRCDPISGHTALYWYRQSLGQGLEFLIYFQGNSAPDKSGLPSDRFSAERTGGSVSTLTIQRTQQEDSAVYLCASSQQSGSSYEQYFGPGTRLTVT.

This clonotype was picked up a small number of times. The chain recombines TRBV11-2 with TRBJ2-5, with D possibly being TRBD2 (5 bases). Germline V gene sequence: CDR1 SGHAT, CDR2 FQNNGV. The CDR3 spans 14 residues. V lost 1 base to trimming and J lost 7 bases, with 13 bases between them. CDR3 loop: CASSLVSLASTQYF. CDR3 coding DNA: TGTGCCAGCAGCTTAGTATCGCTAGCATCGACCCAGTACTTC. The whole variable domain, remainder taken from reference TRBV11-2 and TRBJ2-5, is EAGVAQSPRYKIIEKRQSVAFWCNPISGHATLYWYQQILGQGPKLLIQFQNNGVVDDSQLPKDRFSAERLKGVDSTLKIQPAKLEDSAVYLCASSLVSLASTQYFGPGTRLLVL.

In this sample, this clonotype turned up many times. This rearrangement joins TRBV5-1 to TRBJ2-5, with D perhaps being TRBD1 or TRBD2 (6 bases each). The length of the CDR3 is 14 residues. CDR1 is SGHRS, CDR2 YFSETQ, per germline. The ends were cut back, 3 bases at V and 5 bases at J, with 14 bases in the middle. CDR3 protein: CASSYGGRGETQYF. The CDR3 DNA reads TGCGCCAGCAGCTATGGGGGGCGCGGGGAGACCCAGTACTTC.

This clonotype has ten or more counts. The rearrangement links TRBV12-3 or TRBV12-4 to TRBJ2-1; perhaps D is TRBD1 or TRBD2 (5 bases each). This CDR3 region has 14 residues. V lost 7 bases, J lost 5 bases, and 15 bases lay in between. The CDR3 nucleotides read TGTGCCAGCAATATAGGACGAGGGGACAATGAGCAGTTCTTC. Its translation is CASNIGRGDNEQFF.

The gene calls are TRBV6-1 and TRBJ2-7; 9 nucleotides match TRBD1. The J call is in doubt because the DNA end fits TRBJ1-2 better. This CDR3 region has 16 residues. The germline V gene has CDR1 MNHNS and CDR2 SASEGT. The DNA for the CDR3 is TGTGCCAGCAGAACCGGGACAGGGTGGTTGGACTATGGCTACACCTTC. It specifies CASRTGTGWLDYGYTF.

There are a few counts of this clonotype. This rearrangement joins TRBV12-3 or TRBV12-4 to TRBJ2-1; possible D gene TRBD1, 6 bases. The CDR3 contains 12 residues. The ends were cut back, 7 bases at V and 5 bases at J, with 9 bases in the middle. CDR3 region: CASIGQNNEQFF. The CDR3, as DNA: TGTGCCAGCATCGGACAGAACAATGAGCAGTTCTTC.

This sequence joins TRBV6-8 and TRBJ2-3; TRBD2 agrees at 8 bases. Germline loops: CDR1 MNHGY, CDR2 SAAAGT. The CDR3 is 16 amino acids. V gave up 7 bases and J gave up 2 bases; unmatched junction bases: 11. CDR3 loop: CASTPGGSGTTDTQYF. CDR3 coding DNA: TGTGCCAGCACCCCCGGGGGTAGCGGGACCACAGATACGCAGTATTTT.

By share of the sample, this clonotype is medium-sized. A read error may explain this, as a much larger clone is one base away. The V gene is TRBV27, the J gene TRBJ2-5; 8 bases align to TRBD1. The germline V gene has CDR1 MNHEY and CDR2 SMNVEV (reference sequence). The CDR3 loop spans 17 amino acids. V was clipped by 5 bases and J by 11 bases; unmatched bases: 22. The CDR3 DNA is TGTGCCAGCAGTCTGGGGGACAGGCCGGGAATCAACAATGAGCAGTACTTC. Translated: CASSLGDRPGINNEQYF.